Listed here are 28 T cell receptor beta chains from one sample, sequenced in a study of cytomegalovirus exposure and HLA in healthy donors. The PCR made use of 60 Vbeta and 13 Jbeta primers. Only in-frame clones appear in the TCRdb table, and some are missing; sequencing was by immunoSEQ multiplex PCR. The profile shows 95,000 to 110,000 clones, 74% of them singletons. Sequenced input: PBMCs. The source of these receptors is a woman aged 40 to 50 in good health and CMV-seropositive.

This clone was observed once. The chain joins TRBV14 to TRBJ2-3; tentatively, D is TRBD2 (6 bases). CDR3 length: 15 residues. V lost 3 bases and J 2 bases, leaving 12 bases between the germline ends. The germline gives CDR1 SGHDN, CDR2 FVKESK. The CDR3 protein is CASSQGTPTTDTQYF. In DNA form, the CDR3 reads TGTGCCAGCAGCCAGGGGACTCCAACCACAGATACGCAGTATTTT.

This clone appeared once. This chain joins TRBV7-9 and TRBJ2-1; TRBD1 aligns across 8 bases. Germline V gives CDR1 SEHNR, CDR2 FQNEAQ (reference sequence). V lost 6 bases and J lost 0; bases outside the gene matches: 7. The CDR3 runs to 16 residues. This CDR3 is CASRTGTGSSYNEQFF. The CDR3 DNA reads as TGTGCCAGCAGAACCGGGACAGGCAGCTCCTACAATGAGCAGTTCTTC.

The CDR3 here is CASSVAGGGNTIYF. The CDR3 DNA is TGTGCCAGCAGCGTAGCGGGGGGTGGAAACACCATATATTTT. The V call is TRBV9, the J call TRBJ1-3; tentatively, D is TRBD1 (5 bases). Trimming took off 0 bases at V and 3 bases at J, with 7 bases between the two ends. Germline assignment: CDR1 SGDLS and CDR2 YYNGEE. The CDR3 loop spans 14 amino acids.

The chain has TRBV30 and TRBJ1-2; 10 bases are a match to TRBD1. The CDR3 has 13 residues. The trim removed 3 bases at V and 6 bases at J, leaving 4 bases unmatched. Germline V gene lookup returns CDR1 GTSNPN and CDR2 SVGIG (reference sequence). The CDR3 sequence: CAWRRQGADGYTF. The CDR3 nucleotides read TGTGCCTGGAGGAGACAGGGGGCGGATGGCTACACCTTC.

This chain uses TRBV2 with TRBJ1-6; unclear D gene. The germline V gene has CDR1 SNHLY and CDR2 FYNNEI. The CDR3 is 14 amino acids. V was trimmed by 8 bases and J by 7 bases, leaving 15 bases between them. The CDR3 here is CASRGEAGNSPLHF. Here the CDR3 DNA reads TGTGCCAGCCGGGGAGAGGCGGGAAATTCACCCCTCCACTTT.

This sequence joins TRBV2 and TRBJ1-1; the D gene is possibly TRBD1 (5 bases). This CDR3 is 12 amino acids long. V was cut by 7 bases and J by 2 bases, with 8 bases left in between. Germline V gene data show CDR1 as SNHLY and CDR2 as FYNNEI. CDR3 DNA: TGTGCCAGCACGGGGGATAACACTGAAGCTTTCTTT. This translates into CASTGDNTEAFF.

This sequence joins TRBV7-2 and TRBJ2-3, with 9 nucleotides matching TRBD2. V dropped 1 base and J dropped 2; count of bases not matched to a gene: 7. This CDR3 is built from 17 residues. The germline V gene encodes CDR1 SGHTA and CDR2 FQGNSA. CDR3 nucleotides: TGTGCCAGCAGCTTAGTGGGCGGGGGGGCCATCACAGATACGCAGTATTTT. Its protein is CASSLVGGGAITDTQYF. The whole variable domain, filled in from reference TRBV7-2 and TRBJ2-3, reads GAGVSQSPSNKVTEKGKDVELRCDPISGHTALYWYRQSLGQGLEFLIYFQGNSAPDKSGLPSDRFSAERTGGSVSTLTIQRTQQEDSAVYLCASSLVGGGAITDTQYFGPGTRLTVL.

The rearrangement joins TRBV30 to TRBJ2-5; D is perhaps TRBD2 (6 bases). Per the germline V gene, CDR1 is GTSNPN and CDR2 is SVGIG (reference sequence). The CDR3 contains 13 residues. Trimming removed 3 bases at V and 5 bases at J, with 13 bases between. The CDR3 DNA reads TGTGCCTGGAGCGGCAGCGGAGGGGAGACCCAGTACTTC. Amino acid sequence: CAWSGSGGETQYF.

The chain couples TRBV6-1 to TRBJ1-1, with D maybe TRBD1 (5 bases). This CDR3 is 15 amino acids long. The germline V and J ends were trimmed by 3 bases and 1 base, with 12 bases remaining between them. Germline V gene lookup returns CDR1 MNHNS and CDR2 SASEGT. CDR3 amino acids: CASSDFRTGNTEAFF. CDR3 coding DNA: TGTGCCAGCAGTGACTTCCGTACAGGGAACACTGAAGCTTTCTTT.

This clone showed up just a few times. CDR3 loop: CSVFEEVLKKLFF. CDR3 nucleotides: TGCAGCGTTTTTGAGGAAGTCCTCAAAAAACTGTTTTTT. This sequence joins TRBV29-1 and TRBJ1-4; D is undetermined. CDR3 length equals 13 residues. Germline CDR1 is SQVTM and CDR2 is ANQGSEA. V lost 5 bases, J lost 9 bases, and 16 bases lay in between.

The V call is TRBV10-3, the J call TRBJ2-1; 9 nucleotides agree with TRBD1. V shed 6 bases, J shed 2 bases, and the junction held 2 bases outside the gene matches. CDR3 length: 14 amino acids. Looked up from germline, CDR1 is ENHRY and CDR2 is SYGVKD. The CDR3 sequence: CAISGTGTYNEQFF. The CDR3 DNA follows: TGTGCCATCAGCGGGACAGGGACCTACAATGAGCAGTTCTTC.

The chain combines TRBV19 with TRBJ1-6; 7 bases are a match to TRBD1. Germline assignment: CDR1 LNHDA and CDR2 SQIVND (reference sequence). V gave up 5 bases and J gave up 7 bases; unmatched junction bases: 8. The CDR3 sequence is 15 residues long. CDR3 loop: CASSPMGQRNSPLHF. In DNA, the CDR3 is TGTGCCAGTAGTCCCATGGGACAGCGGAATTCACCCCTCCACTTT.

V usage is TRBV19 and J usage is TRBJ1-3; D unclear. V was cut by 8 bases and J by 0 bases, with 8 bases left in between. The germline gives CDR1 LNHDA, CDR2 SQIVND (reference sequence). This CDR3 region has 13 residues. The CDR3 loop is CASEDFSGNTIYF. CDR3 nucleotides: TGTGCCAGTGAGGATTTCTCTGGAAACACCATATATTTT.

The V call is TRBV9, the J call TRBJ2-2; TRBD2 agrees at 7 bases. The CDR3 runs to 16 residues. The germline CDR1 and CDR2 sequences are SGDLS and YYNGEE. The J segment lost 5 bases and the V segment lost 3 bases, leaving 10 bases of the junction unmatched. CDR3 residues: CASSAEAGRRTGELFF. CDR3 nucleotide sequence: TGTGCCAGCAGCGCGGAAGCGGGGCGGAGAACCGGGGAGCTGTTTTTT.

The rearrangement joins TRBV6-6 to TRBJ2-7; TRBD1 might be the D (5 bases). The CDR3 extends over 13 amino acids. Germline V gene sequence: CDR1 MNHNY, CDR2 SVGAGI (reference sequence). Trimming stripped 8 bases from V and 5 bases from J, with 16 bases between. The DNA of the CDR3 is TGTGCCAGCCTCGGCGGCTTCAGGGACGAGCAGTACTTC. It yields the protein CASLGGFRDEQYF.

The chain recombines TRBV4-1 with TRBJ1-2; the D is unclear. Trimming stripped 0 bases from V and 2 bases from J, with 7 bases between. This CDR3 is built from 14 residues. Looked up from germline, CDR1 is MGHRA and CDR2 is YSYEKL. The CDR3: CASSQDRINYGYTF. CDR3 DNA sequence: TGCGCCAGCAGCCAAGATCGTATAAACTATGGCTACACCTTC.

This clone has only a few counts. The chain is built from TRBV6-6 and TRBJ2-7, with D perhaps TRBD2 (5 bases). This CDR3 comprises 14 residues. Germline V CDR1 and CDR2: MNHNY, SVGAGI (reference sequence). Trimming shortened V by 0 bases and J by 6 bases, and 12 bases separated the two germline ends. The CDR3 loop is CASSYSTAGPEQYF. CDR3 sequence (DNA): TGTGCCAGCAGTTACTCGACCGCGGGCCCCGAGCAGTACTTC.

The chain is built from TRBV5-1 and TRBJ1-2; 7 nucleotides match TRBD1. The germline gives CDR1 SGHRS, CDR2 YFSETQ. The CDR3 consists of 14 residues. After removal of 2 bases from V and 5 bases from J, the junction contained 6 bases not matched to a gene. This CDR3 is CASSFDRAPYGYTF. CDR3 sequence (DNA): TGCGCCAGCAGCTTTGACAGGGCTCCATATGGCTACACCTTC.

V is TRBV6-1 and J is TRBJ2-3; 15 nucleotides align to TRBD2. Trimming at V came to 7 bases and at J to 7 bases, leaving 6 bases not matched to a gene. Looked up from germline, CDR1 is MNHNS and CDR2 is SASEGT. This CDR3 is built from 15 residues. As DNA, the CDR3 is TGTGCCAGCAAAGACGGGACTAGCGGGGGGTATACGCAGTATTTT. It translates to CASKDGTSGGYTQYF.

This chain uses TRBV14 with TRBJ1-2; D perhaps matches TRBD1 (6 bases). CDR1 is SGHDN and CDR2 is FVKESK in the germline V gene. The CDR3 totals 17 residues. The germline V and J ends were trimmed by 5 bases and 5 bases, with 24 bases remaining between them. CDR3 DNA sequence: TGTGCCAGCAGCGGGGAGGGGGACCCGAGACTTTGGTATGGCTACACCTTC. Translating it yields CASSGEGDPRLWYGYTF.

The chain joins TRBV4-1 to TRBJ2-1; TRBD1 matches at 11 bases. This CDR3 contains 15 residues. V shed 4 bases and J 8 bases; nucleotides not matched to a gene: 7. Germline V gene sequence: CDR1 MGHRA, CDR2 YSYEKL. The CDR3, as DNA: TGCGCCAGCAGCCGCGCCGGGACAGGGGGTTATGAGCAGTTCTTC. Protein: CASSRAGTGGYEQFF.

The chain has TRBV4-1 and TRBJ1-5; D possibly corresponds to TRBD1 (5 bases). The CDR3 extends over 14 amino acids. Germline-derived CDR1 and CDR2 are MGHRA and YSYEKL. Trimming cost V 1 base and J 4 bases, with 8 bases left between them. The CDR3 protein is CASSQVTVNQPQHF. The DNA of the CDR3 is TGCGCCAGCAGCCAAGTGACAGTTAATCAGCCCCAGCATTTT.

The chain carries TRBV9 and TRBJ2-1; tentatively, D is TRBD2 (7 bases). The CDR3 is 16 residues long. The germline CDR1 and CDR2 sequences are SGDLS and YYNGEE. Trimming took 0 bases from V and 6 from J, leaving 16 bases between them. Here the CDR3 DNA reads TGTGCCAGCAGCGTAGCCCCCAGGGGAGGGGGCAATGAGCAGTTCTTC. Encoded protein: CASSVAPRGGGNEQFF.

This chain joins TRBV5-6 and TRBJ2-5, with D tentatively TRBD1 (5 bases). This CDR3 contains 14 residues. Trimming pared 2 bases from V and 5 bases from J, leaving 13 bases between. Per the germline V gene, CDR1 is SGHDT and CDR2 is YYEEEE. The CDR3 sequence: CASSLGQYTETQYF. The CDR3 DNA reads as TGTGCCAGCAGCTTAGGACAATATACGGAGACCCAGTACTTC.

This clone was seen a few times. In DNA form, the CDR3 reads TGTGCCAGCAGCGGCGAGGCTAGCGGGATCTACAATGAGCAGTTCTTC. It yields the protein CASSGEASGIYNEQFF. V gene TRBV5-4 combines with J gene TRBJ2-1; 9 bases map to TRBD2. Germline V gene sequence: CDR1 SGHNT, CDR2 YYREEE (reference sequence). J gave up 3 bases and V 4 bases, and 8 bases lay outside the gene matches. The CDR3 runs 16 residues. Using reference TRBV5-4 and TRBJ2-1 for the parts outside the CDR3, the full variable domain is ETGVTQSPTHLIKTRGQQVTLRCSSQSGHNTVSWYQQALGQGPQFIFQYYREEENGRGNFPPRFSGLQFPNYSSELNVNALELDDSALYLCASSGEASGIYNEQFFGPGTRLTVL.

Written as DNA, the CDR3 is TGTGCCTGGATGGGGGCATCCAATTCACCCCTCCACTTT. The encoded protein is CAWMGASNSPLHF. The rearrangement links TRBV30 to TRBJ1-6; perhaps TRBD1 as D (6 bases). Trimming left V 4 bases short and J 7 bases short, with 11 bases between. Germline assignment: CDR1 GTSNPN and CDR2 SVGIG (reference sequence). This CDR3 region has 13 residues.

This clone was counted a single time. This chain connects TRBV29-1 to TRBJ2-2, with 12 bases matching TRBD2. CDR1 and CDR2 from the germline V gene are SQVTM and ANQGSEA. This CDR3 has 17 amino acids. V was pared by 7 bases and J by 4 bases, with 13 bases of the junction left unmatched. CDR3 sequence (DNA): TGCAGCGCAGGTGGGCTAGCGGGGGGGCGCGCCACCGGGGAGCTGTTTTTT. This encodes CSAGGLAGGRATGELFF.

This clone was counted a few times. The rearrangement links TRBV10-3 to TRBJ1-1; 7 nucleotides match TRBD1. Germline-derived CDR1 and CDR2 are ENHRY and SYGVKD. This CDR3 is built from 13 residues. Trimming at V came to 9 bases and at J to 3 bases, leaving 7 bases not matched to a gene. Here the CDR3 reads CAITTGRYTEAFF. The CDR3 DNA sequence: TGTGCCATTACGACAGGGAGGTACACTGAAGCTTTCTTT.